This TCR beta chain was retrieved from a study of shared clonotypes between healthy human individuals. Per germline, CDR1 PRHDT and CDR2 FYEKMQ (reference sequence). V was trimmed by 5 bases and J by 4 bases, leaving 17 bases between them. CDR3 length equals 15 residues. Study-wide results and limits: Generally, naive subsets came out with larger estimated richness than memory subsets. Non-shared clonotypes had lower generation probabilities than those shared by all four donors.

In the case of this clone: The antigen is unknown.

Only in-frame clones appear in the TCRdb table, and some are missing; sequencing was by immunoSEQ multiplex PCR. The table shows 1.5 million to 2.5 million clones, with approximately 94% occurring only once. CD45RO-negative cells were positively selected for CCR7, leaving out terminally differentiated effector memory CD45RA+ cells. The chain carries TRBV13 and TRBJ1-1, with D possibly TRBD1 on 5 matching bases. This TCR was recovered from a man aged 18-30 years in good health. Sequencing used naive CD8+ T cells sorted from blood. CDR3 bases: TGTGCCAGCAGCCTTGGAGGCCCAGGGCGCACTGAAGCTTTCTTT. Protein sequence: CASSLGGPGRTEAFF.